Each of the 28 T cell receptor beta chains below was sequenced from the same sample in a study of T-cell memory formation after mild COVID-19. Each CDR3 protein gets one entry after TCRdb re-called the 5' RACE reads with MiXCR. The profile shows roughly 150,000 distinct CDR3 sequences, about an eighth of them singletons. Input material: PBMCs or a T cell subset sorted from them (not recorded which). Source of these receptors: a man between 18 and 35 years old who had mild COVID-19 (a few samples of this study predate the infection). Cell type and time point are not known.

V gene TRBV19 combines with J gene TRBJ1-5, with D unclear. Germline CDR1 and CDR2: LNHDA and SQIVND (reference sequence). V gave up 4 bases and J gave up 10 bases, with 11 bases separating them. This CDR3 region has 12 residues. Here the CDR3 DNA reads TGTGCCAGTAGTACTGGGTGGTATCCCCAGCATTTT. Its translation: CASSTGWYPQHF.

This clonotype has more than one count but fewer than ten. The chain carries TRBV4-3 and TRBJ2-1, with 15 bases identical to TRBD2. With V trimmed by 4 bases and J by 3 bases, 7 bases remained unmatched. The CDR3 consists of 18 residues. Germline V gene lookup returns CDR1 LGHNA and CDR2 YSLEER. The CDR3 region has the DNA TGCGCCAGCAGCCCCTATAGGACTAGCGGGGGGGGCTACAATGAGCAGTTCTTC. This codes for CASSPYRTSGGGYNEQFF.

The chain has TRBV27 and TRBJ2-5; D remains ambiguous. Germline values: CDR1 MNHEY, CDR2 SMNVEV (reference sequence). This CDR3 is 14 amino acids long. Trimming removed 3 bases from V and 7 bases from J, with 15 bases in between. This CDR3 reads CASSFGYPIGTQYF. CDR3 nucleotide sequence: TGTGCCAGCAGTTTCGGGTACCCCATAGGGACCCAGTACTTC.

The chain combines TRBV12-3 or TRBV12-4 with TRBJ2-5, with D perhaps matching TRBD1 (5 bases). The CDR3 length is 13 residues. Trimming stripped 6 bases from V and 1 base from J, with 9 bases between. CDR3 sequence: CASRRQSQETQYF. CDR3 sequence (DNA): TGTGCCAGCAGAAGACAGTCCCAAGAGACCCAGTACTTC.

This clonotype was picked up many times. V and J are TRBV5-1 and TRBJ1-1, with D hard to call. From germline, CDR1 is SGHRS and CDR2 YFSETQ. The CDR3 sequence is 15 residues long. The V end was cut by 0 bases, the J end by 1 base, with 10 bases between. CDR3 nucleotides: TGCGCCAGCAGCTTGGCCGGCCTGAGGAACACTGAAGCTTTCTTT. It yields the protein CASSLAGLRNTEAFF.

The rearrangement links TRBV2 to TRBJ1-2, with D unclear. The CDR3 is 12 residues long. The V gene lost 7 bases and the J gene lost 3 bases, with 9 bases spanning the gap. Germline-derived CDR1 and CDR2 are SNHLY and FYNNEI. CDR3 sequence reads: CASTGLDYGYTF. CDR3 bases: TGTGCCAGCACGGGTCTAGACTATGGCTACACCTTC.

This clonotype was picked up a small number of times. V is TRBV2 and J is TRBJ2-7; possible D gene TRBD2, 5 bases. Germline CDR1 and CDR2: SNHLY and FYNNEI. Deletions cut 6 bases from V and 6 bases from J, with 9 bases between. The CDR3 has 11 residues. The CDR3 loop reads CASSYEGEQYV. The CDR3 coding sequence is TGTGCCAGCAGCTACGAGGGCGAGCAGTACGTC.

J is TRBJ2-5 and V is TRBV7-2; D perhaps matches TRBD2 (6 bases). The germline V gene has CDR1 SGHTA and CDR2 FQGNSA. The CDR3 sequence is 16 residues long. V was pared by 5 bases and J by 2 bases, with 18 bases between. For the CDR3, the DNA is TGTGCCAGCAGCATTGGGTGGCTAGCGAGTCAAGAGACCCAGTACTTC. Amino acid sequence: CASSIGWLASQETQYF.

V is TRBV9 and J is TRBJ2-5, with 7 bases aligning to TRBD1. Germline trimming cut 0 bases from V and 2 bases from J; bases unmatched to any gene: 4. The CDR3 is 15 residues long. In germline, CDR1 is SGDLS, CDR2 YYNGEE. The CDR3, as DNA: TGTGCCAGCAGCGTAGCTACAGGGGCGCAAGAGACCCAGTACTTC. This gives the protein CASSVATGAQETQYF.

This clonotype has just a few counts. This rearrangement joins TRBV7-9 to TRBJ2-7; possible D gene TRBD1, 5 bases. Trimming took off 4 bases at V and 3 bases at J, with 16 bases between the two ends. Germline-derived CDR1 and CDR2 are SEHNR and FQNEAQ (reference sequence). This CDR3 is built from 15 residues. The CDR3 loop is CASSSAARQCYEQYV. The CDR3, as DNA: TGTGCCAGCAGCTCCGCAGCCCGACAGTGCTACGAGCAGTACGTC.

The chain couples TRBV5-1 to TRBJ2-3, with TRBD1 identical over 7 bases. Germline CDR1 SGHRS, CDR2 YFSETQ. The CDR3 consists of 14 residues. The V segment lost 4 bases and the J segment 2 bases; nucleotides outside the gene matches: 4. The DNA for the CDR3 is TGCGCCAGCAGCCAAGGGGGCCCCACAGATACGCAGTATTTT. This gives the protein CASSQGGPTDTQYF.

This clonotype was observed a handful of times. The DNA of the CDR3 is TGTGCCAGCAGCTCCACAGGGGCCGAATATTCACCCCTCCACTTT. This gives the protein CASSSTGAEYSPLHF. The chain combines TRBV7-3 with TRBJ1-6; TRBD1 matches at 7 bases. The CDR3 has 15 amino acids. The J segment lost 8 bases and the V segment lost 4 bases, leaving 8 bases of the junction unmatched. The germline V gene has CDR1 SGHTA and CDR2 FQGTGA.

This clonotype was counted between two and nine times. The genes are TRBV5-1 and TRBJ2-5; 7 bases map to TRBD1. Germline CDR1 SGHRS, CDR2 YFSETQ. The CDR3 sequence is 14 residues long. The junction had 8 bases not matched to a gene; V was cut back by 4 bases and J by 5 bases. The CDR3 reads CASSGPGQWETQYF. CDR3 nucleotide sequence: TGCGCCAGCAGCGGACCGGGACAGTGGGAGACCCAGTACTTC.

This clonotype was picked up a small number of times. This chain joins TRBV2 and TRBJ2-3; D unclear. Trimming removed 2 bases from V and 4 bases from J, with 4 bases in between. Germline CDR1 is SNHLY and CDR2 is FYNNEI. The CDR3 extends over 12 amino acids. The CDR3 loop is CASSEWADTQYF. The DNA for the CDR3 is TGTGCCAGCAGTGAATGGGCAGATACGCAGTATTTT.

This clonotype came up a few times. The chain couples TRBV5-1 to TRBJ2-5, with 7 nucleotides matching TRBD2. V dropped 4 bases and J dropped 4; count of bases not matched to a gene: 22. Germline values: CDR1 SGHRS, CDR2 YFSETQ. The CDR3 is 19 amino acids. In DNA form, the CDR3 reads TGCGCCAGCAGCAGAGGCAGTTATAGCGGGCCCAATTTTGGAGAGACCCAGTACTTC. This translates into CASSRGSYSGPNFGETQYF.

Many counts were recorded for this clonotype. The rearrangement joins TRBV28 to TRBJ2-1; the match to TRBD1 covers 8 bases. With 7 bases clipped from V and 8 bases from J, the junction kept 7 bases outside the gene matches. Per germline, CDR1 MDHEN and CDR2 SYDVKM. The CDR3 runs 13 residues. The CDR3: CASMRSGGHEQFF. CDR3 nucleotide sequence: TGTGCCAGCATGAGGTCAGGGGGCCATGAGCAGTTCTTC.

This rearrangement joins TRBV5-1 to TRBJ2-1; 7 bases are a match to TRBD2. Germline trimming cut 0 bases from V and 4 bases from J; bases unmatched to any gene: 7. Per the germline V gene, CDR1 is SGHRS and CDR2 is YFSETQ. The CDR3 has 16 amino acids. As DNA, the CDR3 is TGCGCCAGCAGCTTGGAGGCTAGCGGATCTTACAATGAGCAGTTCTTC. Encoded protein: CASSLEASGSYNEQFF.

This clonotype was recorded a few times. The V call is TRBV5-1, the J call TRBJ1-1; tentative D call: TRBD1 (5 bases). CDR1 and CDR2 from the germline V gene are SGHRS and YFSETQ. With 6 bases removed from V and 5 bases from J, the gap between germline ends came to 14 bases. The CDR3 is 13 amino acids. CDR3 nucleotides: TGCGCCAGCAACGACTGGGGCGGGACTGAAGCTTTCTTT. Translating it yields CASNDWGGTEAFF.

This clonotype was counted between two and nine times. The chain links TRBV21-1 to TRBJ2-6; TRBD1, as called in the table, went unchecked against the DNA. TRBV21-1 counts as a pseudogene. This CDR3 contains 18 residues. The CDR3 spells CASSTLRGPKSGANVLTF. CDR3 bases: TGTGCCAGCAGCACGCTCAGGGGGCCTAAGTCTGGGGCCAACGTCCTGACTTTC.

This clonotype showed up just a few times. The V and J genes are TRBV12-3 or TRBV12-4 and TRBJ2-2; 7 bases align to TRBD2. The CDR3 is 14 residues long. V was clipped by 8 bases and J by 2 bases; unmatched bases: 5. CDR3 sequence reads: CASVPGLNTGELFF. In nucleotides, the CDR3 is TGTGCCAGCGTTCCGGGACTAAACACCGGGGAGCTGTTTTTT.

The CDR3 loop is CASSRGSSDTQYF. The CDR3 DNA is TGCGCCAGCAGCCGGGGGAGCTCAGATACGCAGTATTTT. The rearrangement links TRBV4-3 to TRBJ2-3, with D possibly called TRBD1 or TRBD2 (5 bases each). The CDR3 spans 13 residues. The V gene's germline CDR1 is LGHNA and CDR2 YSLEER. Trimming took off 4 bases at V and 4 bases at J, with 9 bases between the two ends.

The chain is built from TRBV7-9 and TRBJ2-3; D unclear. Germline-derived CDR1 and CDR2 are SEHNR and FQNEAQ (reference sequence). The V end was cut by 5 bases, the J end by 5 bases, with 8 bases between. This CDR3 has 12 amino acids. This CDR3 reads CASSLVEDTQYF. The CDR3 DNA reads TGTGCCAGCAGCCTAGTGGAAGATACGCAGTATTTT.

This clonotype has a count of ten or more. The rearrangement joins TRBV2 to TRBJ2-5; TRBD2 agrees at 8 bases. Germline trimming cut 4 bases from V and 3 bases from J; bases unmatched to any gene: 4. The CDR3 has 14 amino acids. CDR1 is SNHLY, CDR2 FYNNEI, per germline. CDR3 sequence (DNA): TGTGCCAGCAGTGGGAACGGGGGGGAAGAGACCCAGTACTTC. It codes for CASSGNGGEETQYF.

At least ten counts were recorded for this clonotype. J is TRBJ2-1 and V is TRBV7-2; either TRBD1 or TRBD2 may supply D (6 bases each). CDR1 is SGHTA, CDR2 FQGNSA, per germline. This CDR3 is 14 amino acids long. Trimming took 5 bases from V and 6 from J, leaving 14 bases between them. CDR3 loop: CASSPQRGANEQFF. CDR3 bases: TGTGCCAGCAGCCCCCAAAGGGGGGCCAATGAGCAGTTCTTC.

As DNA, the CDR3 is TGTGCCAGCAGTTCCTCTAGCGGGGGGGCTACGCAGTATTTT. It translates to CASSSSSGGATQYF. The chain links TRBV12-3 or TRBV12-4 to TRBJ2-3; TRBD2 aligns across 12 bases. The J segment lost 8 bases and the V segment lost 4 bases, leaving 4 bases of the junction unmatched. This CDR3 has 14 amino acids.

At least ten counts were recorded for this clonotype. This sequence joins TRBV4-1 and TRBJ2-1, with D possibly TRBD1 on 6 matching bases. The CDR3 contains 15 residues. CDR1 is MGHRA, CDR2 YSYEKL, per germline. Deletions cut 4 bases from V and 8 bases from J, with 18 bases between. The CDR3: CASSPTGPRGDEQFF. CDR3 DNA sequence: TGCGCCAGCAGCCCTACTGGACCCAGGGGAGATGAGCAGTTCTTC.

This clonotype was seen a handful of times. The J gene is TRBJ2-1, the V gene TRBV7-2; 7 positions agree with TRBD2. Germline CDR1 SGHTA, CDR2 FQGNSA. V lost 5 bases to trimming and J lost 6 bases; unmatched junction nucleotides: 10. The CDR3 has 15 residues. CDR3 DNA sequence: TGTGCCAGCAGCCCAACGCGGGGGAACCTCAATGAGCAGTTCTTC. Amino acids: CASSPTRGNLNEQFF.

There are a few counts of this clonotype. The gene calls are TRBV4-3 and TRBJ1-6; D unclear. Trimming left V 0 bases short and J 6 bases short, with 12 bases between. Germline CDR1 is LGHNA and CDR2 is YSLEER. The CDR3 contains 16 residues. The CDR3, as DNA: TGCGCCAGCAGCCAAGAGGGTATAGTAGCTAATTCACCCCTCCACTTT. Residues: CASSQEGIVANSPLHF.